This TCR beta chain emerged from a study of blood T cell repertoires in COVID-19. The CDR3 runs to 15 residues. The V gene lost 3 bases and the J gene lost 8 bases, with 14 bases spanning the gap. Germline CDR1 reads MDHEN; CDR2 reads SYDVKM. In the original workflow: Reference gene primer amplification in the assay estimated nucleated cell counts. TCRdb keeps only in-frame clones here, not all; method: immunoSEQ multiplex PCR. V, J and clone size reflect that table, while D and trimming were determined from the DNA. The sample holds more than 200,000 clones, less than 90% seen once. This receptor was identified in a man between 65 and 85 years old with acute or convalescent COVID-19. The source material was peripheral blood. The chain combines TRBV28 with TRBJ1-6, with D possibly matching TRBD1 (5 bases). The DNA of the CDR3 is TGTGCCAGCAGTTTCCCCGGATTGGGGCATTCACCCCTCCACTTT. Protein sequence: CASSFPGLGHSPLHF.